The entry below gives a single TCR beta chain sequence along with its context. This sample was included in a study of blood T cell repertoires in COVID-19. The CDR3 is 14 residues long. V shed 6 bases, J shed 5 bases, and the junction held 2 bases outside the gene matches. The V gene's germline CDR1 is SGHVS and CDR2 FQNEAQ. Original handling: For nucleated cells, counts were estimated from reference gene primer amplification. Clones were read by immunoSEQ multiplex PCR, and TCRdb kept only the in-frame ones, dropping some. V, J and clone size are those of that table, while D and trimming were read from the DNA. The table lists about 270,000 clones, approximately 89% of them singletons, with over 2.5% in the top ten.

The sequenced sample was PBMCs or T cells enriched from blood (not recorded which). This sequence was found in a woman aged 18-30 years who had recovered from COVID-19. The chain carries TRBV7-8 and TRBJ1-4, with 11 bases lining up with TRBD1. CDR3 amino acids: CASRRDRGNEKLFF. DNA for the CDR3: TGTGCCAGCAGACGGGACAGGGGGAATGAAAAACTGTTTTTT.